The TCR beta chain under discussion was sequenced for a study of cytomegalovirus exposure and HLA in healthy donors. Regarding this clone: No antigen is known for it. Because the CDR3's place on the DNA is in doubt, the DNA is left out and the CDR3 is given as listed by TCRdb.

The CDR3 has 15 amino acids, counting both end residues. Germline V gene sequence: CDR1 MNHEY, CDR2 SVGAGI. Points from the study as a whole: Published work reported that the classifier diagnosed cytomegalovirus status with high specificity and sensitivity. In a later analysis, HLA-C alleles had the fewest associated TCRs, DRB1 alleles the most. The majority of TCR sequences were rare, yet some public TCRs appeared in many donors.

PCR amplification relied on 60 Vbeta primers (plus 13 Jbeta primers). Method: immunoSEQ multiplex PCR; TCRdb's copy keeps in-frame clones and lacks some. The table records about 160,000 clones, over 65% of them present only once. This receptor was taken from a man in his forties or fifties in good health and CMV-seropositive. The V and J genes are TRBV6-5 and TRBJ2-7; TRBD2, the table's D call, lacks a check against the DNA. What was sequenced was PBMCs. CDR3 loop: CASSSSSGDPYEQYF.